This TCR beta chain was obtained from a study of coeliac disease. The wider study: High-resolution HLA typing was lacking; TRBV7-2 bias was queried instead.

The CDR3 totals 15 residues. The germline V gene encodes CDR1 SGHDT and CDR2 YYEEEE. J gave up 6 bases and V 4 bases, and 10 bases lay outside the gene matches. Repertoires were generated with immunoSEQ multiplex PCR, while TCRdb's copy carries only in-frame clones and drops some. The sample contains 1,200 or so clones, around 68% of which appear only once. The sequence derives from a woman in her thirties or forties with celiac disease on a gluten-free diet, and with hypertension. Source material: lamina propria lymphocytes from the gut. The V gene is TRBV5-6, the J gene TRBJ2-3; TRBD2 agrees at 8 bases. The CDR3 DNA follows: TGTGCCAGCAGCCCAAGCGGGAGTATTTCCGATACGCAGTATTTT. The encoded protein is CASSPSGSISDTQYF.